This T cell receptor (beta chain) was captured in a study of memory CD4+ T cells and cytomegalovirus serostatus. Study-level findings and limits: Suggested: most of the CMV-linked TCR signature lies in CD4+ memory cells. CMV serostatus prediction reached median AUC approximately 0.96, or 0.89 with US-trained model. About 40% of the roughly 160 known CMV-associated TCRbeta sequences appeared in CD4+ memory.

Concerning this clone: Its antigen remains unidentified.

Generated by immunoSEQ multiplex PCR, the TCRdb table keeps only in-frame clones and is missing some. The table shows 45,000 or so clones, with approximately 81% occurring only once. CDR1 and CDR2 from the germline V gene are SQVTM and ANQGSEA. CDR3 length: 16 amino acids. V was trimmed by 2 bases and J by 0 bases, leaving 13 bases between them. Single viable CD3+CD4+CD8-CD45RO+ cells were sorted as the memory CD4+ T cells. The receptor comes from an adult in good health and CMV-seronegative. The chain employs TRBV29-1 and TRBJ1-4; D perhaps matches TRBD1 (5 bases). Material: memory CD4+ T cells from blood. The DNA for the CDR3 is TGCAGCGTTGAATTATTAGCAGGGTCAACTAATGAAAAACTGTTTTTT. The encoded protein is CSVELLAGSTNEKLFF.